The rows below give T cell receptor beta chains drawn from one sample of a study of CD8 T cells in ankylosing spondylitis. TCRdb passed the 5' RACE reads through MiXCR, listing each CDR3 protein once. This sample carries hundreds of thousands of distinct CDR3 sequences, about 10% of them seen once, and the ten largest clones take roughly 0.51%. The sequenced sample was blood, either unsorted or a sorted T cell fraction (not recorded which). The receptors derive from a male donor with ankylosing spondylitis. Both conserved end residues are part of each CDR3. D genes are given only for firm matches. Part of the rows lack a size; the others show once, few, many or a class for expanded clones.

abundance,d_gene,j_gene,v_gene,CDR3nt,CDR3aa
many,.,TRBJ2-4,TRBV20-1,TGCAGTGCTAGAATACTAGCCAAAAACATTCAGTACTTC,CSARILAKNIQYF
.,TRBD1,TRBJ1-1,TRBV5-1,TGCGCCAGCAGCTTGGAAGACAGGGCTTTTGAAGCTTTCTTT,CASSLEDRAFEAFF
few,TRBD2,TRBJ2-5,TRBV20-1,TGCAGTGCTAGACCTAAGCGGGGGTATTTTGAGACCCAGTACTTC,CSARPKRGYFETQYF
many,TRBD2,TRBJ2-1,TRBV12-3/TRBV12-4,TGTGCCAGCAGCCGCCAGCGGGGGGGCGGCAATGAGCAGTTCTTC,CASSRQRGGGNEQFF
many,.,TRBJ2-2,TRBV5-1,TGCGCCAGCAGCTTGAGTTCTGACAGCTTGAACACCGGGGAGCTGTTTTTT,CASSLSSDSLNTGELFF
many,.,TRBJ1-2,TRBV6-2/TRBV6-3,TGTGCCAGCAGTTCCAGGAGCTATGGCTACACCTTC,CASSSRSYGYTF
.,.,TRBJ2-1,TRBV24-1,TGTGCCACCAGTGATACGGGGGACCGATCCTACAATGAGCAGTTCTTC,CATSDTGDRSYNEQFF
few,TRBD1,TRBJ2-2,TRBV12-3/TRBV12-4,TGTGCCAGCAGTTTTCCGACAGGGTACACCGGGGAGCTGTTTTTT,CASSFPTGYTGELFF
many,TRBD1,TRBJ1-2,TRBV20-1,TGCAGTGCGCCTCAGGGGGAGAGTGGCTATGGCTACACCTTC,CSAPQGESGYGYTF
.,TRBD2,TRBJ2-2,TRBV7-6,TGTGCCAGCAGCTTCGGCCTAGCGGGGGTATACACCGGGGAGCTGTTTTTT,CASSFGLAGVYTGELFF
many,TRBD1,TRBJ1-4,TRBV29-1,TGCAGCGTTGTCCTCGGGACAGTTAATGAAAAACTGTTTTTT,CSVVLGTVNEKLFF
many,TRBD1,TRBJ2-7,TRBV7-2,TGTGCCAGCAGCACGCGACAGGGGAATTACAACGAGCAGTACTTC,CASSTRQGNYNEQYF
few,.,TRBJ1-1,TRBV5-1,TGCGCCAGCAGCCTTGGTCACTCGAACACTGAAGCTTTCTTT,CASSLGHSNTEAFF
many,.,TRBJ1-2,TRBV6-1,TGTGCCAGCTCCCCCCGCAACGATAACTATGGCTACACCTTC,CASSPRNDNYGYTF
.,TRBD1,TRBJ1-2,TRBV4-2,TGTGCCAGCAGCCGCACCGGGACAGGGGAGGTTGAGGGCTACACCTTC,CASSRTGTGEVEGYTF
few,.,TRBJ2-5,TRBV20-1,TGCAGTGCTGCCCCAGAGACCCAGTACTTC,CSAAPETQYF
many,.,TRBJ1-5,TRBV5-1,TGCGCCAGCAAGATGGGTTCAGGAGATCAGCCCCAGCATTTT,CASKMGSGDQPQHF
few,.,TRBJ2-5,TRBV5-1,TGCGCCAGCAGCTTTGGAACCCAAGAGACCCAGTACTTC,CASSFGTQETQYF
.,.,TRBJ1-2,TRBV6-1,TGTGCCAGCAGTGAAACCCGCCTGGGCGCCGGCTACACCTTC,CASSETRLGAGYTF
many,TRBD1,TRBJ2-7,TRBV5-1,TGCGCCAGCAGCTTGGACGACAGGGGCCGTGGGAGCTACGAGCAGTACTTC,CASSLDDRGRGSYEQYF
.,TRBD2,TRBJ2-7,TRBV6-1,TGTGCCAGCAGACCCCGGACTAGCTACGAGCAGTACTTC,CASRPRTSYEQYF
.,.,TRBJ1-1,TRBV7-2,TGTGCCAGCAGCTCGGACAGTGACGAAGCTTTCTTT,CASSSDSDEAFF
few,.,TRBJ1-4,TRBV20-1,TGCAGTGCTAGAAGGGGTCACGGCGAAAAACTGTTTTTT,CSARRGHGEKLFF
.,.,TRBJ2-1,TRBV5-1,TGCGCCAGCAGCTTGGTGGGGCCCGGAAGCAATGAGCAGTTCTTC,CASSLVGPGSNEQFF
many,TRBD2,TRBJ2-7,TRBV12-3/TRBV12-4,TGTGCCAGCAGTTCTGCTAGCGGGACCGAGCAGTACTTC,CASSSASGTEQYF
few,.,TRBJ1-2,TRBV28,TGTGCCAGCAGTTCGTTTGATGGCTACACCTTC,CASSSFDGYTF
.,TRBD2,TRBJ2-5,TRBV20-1,TGCAGTGCTAGAGAGGGTAGCGGGGTTGAGGAGACCCAGTACTTC,CSAREGSGVEETQYF
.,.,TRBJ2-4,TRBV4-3,TGCGCCAGCAGCCAAACAAAAGGGACTGGCATTCAGTACTTC,CASSQTKGTGIQYF
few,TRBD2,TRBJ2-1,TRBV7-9,TGTGCCAGCAGCCAAGGCGGGACTAGCGGGAGTTATGAGCAGTTCTTC,CASSQGGTSGSYEQFF
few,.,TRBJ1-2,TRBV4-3,TGCGCCAGCAGCCAAGGACAGGCATCCTATGGCTACACCTTC,CASSQGQASYGYTF
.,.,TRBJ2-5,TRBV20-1,TGCAGTGCTAGAATGGGACACCTTTCGACCCAGTACTTC,CSARMGHLSTQYF
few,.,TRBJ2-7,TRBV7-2,TGTGCCAGCAGCTTAGTCGTTTCGGCCGGGCCCCTCGAGCAGTACTTC,CASSLVVSAGPLEQYF